This TCR beta chain was documented in a study of blood T cells in healthy people across ages. The V gene lost 7 bases and the J gene lost 2 bases, with 16 bases spanning the gap. CDR1 and CDR2 from the germline V gene are SGHRS and YFSETQ. The CDR3 is 14 amino acids. Caucasian individuals from Russia who were healthy and aged roughly 6 to 95 acted as donors. Total RNA amounts of at least 6 micrograms were extracted per sample. Then a second PCR, running roughly 7 to 11 cycles, was carried out with a sample-barcoded 5' primer and a J-beta primer mix. Each cDNA molecule was tagged by a template-switch adaptor that had 12 random nucleotides. TCRdb analysed the 5' RACE reads with MiXCR anew, one entry per CDR3 protein. Seen here are hundreds of thousands of distinct CDR3 sequences, approximately 44% observed once, and the top ten hold roughly a fifth.

The gene calls are TRBV5-1 and TRBJ2-7; D uncertain. The sequenced material came from blood. The TCR originated in a man aged 60-69 years in good health. The CDR3 coding sequence is TGCGCCAGCGGACCCGGTAGTGGTCCCTACGAGCAGTACTTC. It encodes CASGPGSGPYEQYF.